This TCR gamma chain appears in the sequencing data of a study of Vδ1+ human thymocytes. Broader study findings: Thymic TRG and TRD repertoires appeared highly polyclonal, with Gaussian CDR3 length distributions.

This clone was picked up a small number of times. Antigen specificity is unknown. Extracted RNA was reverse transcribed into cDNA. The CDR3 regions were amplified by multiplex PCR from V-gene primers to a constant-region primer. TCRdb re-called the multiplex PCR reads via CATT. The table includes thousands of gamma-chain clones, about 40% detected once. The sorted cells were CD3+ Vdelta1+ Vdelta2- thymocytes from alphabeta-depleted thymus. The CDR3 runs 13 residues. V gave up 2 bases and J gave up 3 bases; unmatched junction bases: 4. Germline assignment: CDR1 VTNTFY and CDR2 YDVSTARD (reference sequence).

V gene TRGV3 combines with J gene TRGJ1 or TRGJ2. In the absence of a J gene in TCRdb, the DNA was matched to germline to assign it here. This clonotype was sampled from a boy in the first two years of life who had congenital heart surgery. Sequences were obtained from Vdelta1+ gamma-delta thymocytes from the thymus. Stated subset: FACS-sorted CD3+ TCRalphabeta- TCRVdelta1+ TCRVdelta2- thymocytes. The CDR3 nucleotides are TGTGCCACCTGGGACACCCGTTATTATAAGAAACTCTTT. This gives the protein CATWDTRYYKKLF.